This T cell receptor beta chain was recorded in a study of blood T cells in healthy people across ages (dated by TCRdb to about 2015). Background on the whole study: In model experiments, template switching captured roughly one uniquely barcoded TCR beta cDNA molecule for every two T cells. To avoid experimental bias, donors of different ages were spread randomly across the sequencing lanes. Two additional independent replicas of 1 million unique cDNA reads from the same blood draw were analyzed for two donors (one aged 18 to 30 and one aged 80 or older). The study measured age-related changes in TCR beta repertoire diversity using deep sequencing normalized with unique cDNA molecular identifiers. The donors were split into four age groups: young (average around 16 years), middle-aged (roughly 40), aged (around 67) and long-lived (over 75). Beyond this particular receptor, the publication reports: Conclusive comparison of naive and antigen-experienced compartments was prevented by the profiling of bulk unsorted PBMCs. Because donor CMV infection status was unknown, age-related changes in expanded clonotypes were potentially confounded. A strong correlation was found between observed TCR beta diversity and the percentage of naive T cells measured by flow cytometry. Compared with the aged group, the long-lived group had more naive CD4+ T cells, fewer expanded clones and increased TCR diversity, suggesting age selection. Observed TCR beta diversity per million T cells fell roughly linearly with age, and a significant reduction was already apparent by age around 40. Estimates of total diversity based on one million sequenced T cells were considered lower bounds and underestimates.

The roughly 39 donors, aged about 6 to 90 years, were systemically healthy Caucasian individuals from Russia. Approximately 9.3 milliliters of peripheral blood were drawn from each donor into EDTA-treated Vacutainer tubes. Ficoll-Paque density-gradient centrifugation was used to isolate PBMCs, with at least 7 million obtained per sample. Trizol reagent was used to extract total RNA from the PBMCs, yielding at least 5.5 micrograms per sample. The percentages of naive CD45RAhigh/CD27high T cells were determined by flow cytometry on a PBMC aliquot from every donor. Turning to this clonotype: Its antigen is still unknown. Base qualities were left out, and no much larger clone turns up one base away.

According to the germline V gene, CDR1 reads KGHSH and CDR2 reads LQKENI. Trimming takes 3 bases off V and 9 bases off J; junction bases not matched to a gene: 8. The CDR3, from cysteine to phenylalanine, totals 14 residues. The read is trimmed to its CDR3 DNA, 42 bases read in frame from base 1. Preparation of the library involved 5' RACE. The sequencing machine was an Illumina HiSeq 2500. A second PCR of roughly 7 to 11 cycles was run with a J-beta primer mix and a sample-barcoded 5' primer. A template-switch 5' adaptor carrying 12 random nucleotides introduced a unique molecular identifier onto each TCR beta cDNA molecule. At least 2.5 million CDR3-containing paired-end reads were obtained from each sample. First-strand cDNA synthesis was performed from all RNA using the Mint cDNA synthesis kit, with priming by a TRBC-specific oligonucleotide. Following uracil-DNA glycosylase treatment, all cDNA underwent a first 18-cycle PCR with the universal primers M1SS and BC2_uni_R. In the source study's methods: For normalization, 1 million high-quality reads, each with a distinct molecular identifier, were randomly selected from each sample. Reads with shared molecular identifiers were discarded instead of being binned into consensus sequences. MiTCR, with a Q25 quality threshold and the strictest error-elimination algorithm, was used for CDR3 identification, clonotype clustering and error correction. A nonparametric unseen species model with Euler transformation was used to estimate lower-bound total TCR beta diversity. TCRdb reworked the public reads: Q25 trimming with fastp, MiXCR clone assembly, productive beta chains retained. Every distinct CDR3 protein forms one entry, paired with its most common genes and DNA. TCRdb, rather than the study authors, made the V and J calls. Across this sample there are roughly 1,700,000 distinct CDR3 sequences, with 25% to 30% seen only once. Clones ranked in the top ten supply about 7.7% of the sample.

The V and J segments used are TRBV18 and TRBJ2-1, with 7 middle bases fitting TRBD1. Sequencing input: blood. The clonotype was recovered from a woman in her twenties or thirties in good health. The nucleotide sequence is given as TGTGCCAGCTCACCGGGACAGCATTACGGTGAGCAGTTCTTC. Its protein product is CASSPGQHYGEQFF. Where the CDR3 stops, the reference TRBV18 and TRBJ2-1 genes take over; the full variable domain is NAGVMQNPRHLVRRRGQEARLRCSPMKGHSHVYWYRQLPEEGLKFMVYLQKENIIDESGMPKERFSAEFPKEGPSILRIQQVVRGDSAAYFCASSPGQHYGEQFFGPGTRLTVL.